This T cell receptor beta chain was sequenced during a study of blood T cell repertoires in COVID-19. For the study at large: COVID-19 samples collected from the United States, Italy and Spain covered acute and convalescent phases. The cDNA or gDNA used as material had been derived from T cells, B-cell-depleted T cells, or PBMCs.

Original data processing: Estimates of nucleated cell counts were drawn from the amplification of reference gene primers. Repertoires were generated with immunoSEQ multiplex PCR, while TCRdb's copy carries only in-frame clones and drops some. From that table come the V and J calls and clone size; the DNA was used to work out D and trimming. In the table there are around 150,000 clones, approximately 88% of which are singletons. Assignment of participants to cohorts was predicated upon participant-reported clinical history. CDR1 and CDR2 (germline): SGHDN, FVKESK. The CDR3 length is 14 residues. Unmatched junction bases numbered 4, after V lost 5 bases and J lost 3 bases.

The chain uses TRBV14 and TRBJ1-1, with 9 bases fitting TRBD1. The TCR comes from a man between 65 and 85 years old who had been exposed to COVID-19. Sequences were obtained from PBMCs or T cells enriched from blood (not recorded which). The CDR3 DNA follows: TGTGCCAGCAGCTCCTGGGACAGGGACACTGAAGCTTTCTTT. It yields the protein CASSSWDRDTEAFF.